This T cell receptor beta chain originates from a study of TIL therapy for anti-PD-1-resistant metastatic lung cancer. The immunoSEQ assay was v3. The data were produced by immunoSEQ multiplex PCR, yet TCRdb's version contains in-frame clones alone and is incomplete. The table records approximately 57,000 clones, 81% of them present only once. This sample's time point: pre-treatment sample, taken before nivolumab and TIL therapy. As to this clone: Other DNA sequences in this specimen translate into the identical CDR3.

With V trimmed by 5 bases and J by 8 bases, 6 bases remained unmatched. This CDR3 has 13 residues. The chain links TRBV12-3 or TRBV12-4 to TRBJ1-2; 9 bases agree with TRBD1. This sequence was found in a person aged 30 to 80 with non-small cell lung cancer. The source material was blood, sampled at baseline. The CDR3 spells CASSGTGTGGYTF. The DNA of the CDR3 is TGTGCCAGCAGTGGGACAGGGACGGGAGGCTACACCTTC.